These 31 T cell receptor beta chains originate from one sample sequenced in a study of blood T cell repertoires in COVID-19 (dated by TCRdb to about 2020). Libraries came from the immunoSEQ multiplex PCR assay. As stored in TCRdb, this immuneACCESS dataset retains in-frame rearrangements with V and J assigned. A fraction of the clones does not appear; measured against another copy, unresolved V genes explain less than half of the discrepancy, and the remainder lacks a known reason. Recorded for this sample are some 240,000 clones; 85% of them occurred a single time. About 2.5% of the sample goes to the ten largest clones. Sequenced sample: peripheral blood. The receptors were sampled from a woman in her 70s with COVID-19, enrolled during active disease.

The CDR3 region has the DNA TGTGCCAGCAGTTTAAACCGGGACAGACTACTTGTTAGCAATCAGCCCCAGCATTTT. It translates to CASSLNRDRLLVSNQPQHF. The chain employs TRBV6-2 or TRBV6-3 and TRBJ1-5; TRBD1 matches at 7 bases. Germline loops: CDR1 MNHEY, CDR2 SVGEGT. After removal of 4 bases from V and 0 bases from J, the junction contained 15 bases not matched to a gene. CDR3 size: 19 residues.

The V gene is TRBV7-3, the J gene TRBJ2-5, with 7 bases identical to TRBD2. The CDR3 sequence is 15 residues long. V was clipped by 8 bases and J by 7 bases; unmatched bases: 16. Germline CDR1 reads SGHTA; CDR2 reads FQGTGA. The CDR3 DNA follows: TGTGCCAGCCACCCTGGGGGAGGGGAGGTTGGGACCCAGTACTTC. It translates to CASHPGGGEVGTQYF.

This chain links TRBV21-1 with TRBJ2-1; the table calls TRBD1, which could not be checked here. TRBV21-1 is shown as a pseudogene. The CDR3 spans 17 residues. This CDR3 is CASSKNWSDPPYNEQFF. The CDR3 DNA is TGTGCCAGCAGCAAAAATTGGTCAGATCCTCCCTACAATGAGCAGTTCTTC.

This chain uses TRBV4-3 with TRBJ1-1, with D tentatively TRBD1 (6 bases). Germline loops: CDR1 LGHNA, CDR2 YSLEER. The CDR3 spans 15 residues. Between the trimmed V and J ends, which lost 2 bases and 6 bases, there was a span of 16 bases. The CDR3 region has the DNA TGCGCCAGCAGCCAATTTCAGGGGCCCGGAGCTGAAGCTTTCTTT. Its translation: CASSQFQGPGAEAFF.

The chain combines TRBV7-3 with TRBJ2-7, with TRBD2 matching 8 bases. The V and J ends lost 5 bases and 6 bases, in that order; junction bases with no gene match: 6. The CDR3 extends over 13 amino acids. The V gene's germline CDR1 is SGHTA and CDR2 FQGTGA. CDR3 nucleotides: TGTGCCAGCAGCGCGGGACTAGATGGCGAGCAGTACTTC. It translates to CASSAGLDGEQYF.

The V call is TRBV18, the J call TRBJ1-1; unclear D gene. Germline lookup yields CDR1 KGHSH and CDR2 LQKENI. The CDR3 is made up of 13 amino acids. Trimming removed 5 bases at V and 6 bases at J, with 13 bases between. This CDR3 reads CASSSTMRAEAFF. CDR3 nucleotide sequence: TGTGCCAGCTCATCCACAATGAGGGCTGAAGCTTTCTTT.

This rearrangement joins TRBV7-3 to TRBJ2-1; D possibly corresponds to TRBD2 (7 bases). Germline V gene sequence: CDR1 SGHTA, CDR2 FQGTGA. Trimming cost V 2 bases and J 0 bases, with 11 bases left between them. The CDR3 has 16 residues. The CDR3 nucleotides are TGTGCCAGCAGCTTAGGGAGGGGGTACTCCTACAATGAGCAGTTCTTC. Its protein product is CASSLGRGYSYNEQFF.

CDR3 region: CATSLGGLQETQYF. The CDR3 DNA reads as TGTGCCACCAGTCTAGGGGGCCTACAAGAGACCCAGTACTTC. The chain links TRBV15 to TRBJ2-5; 7 nucleotides align to TRBD1. There are 14 residues in the CDR3. Trimming at V came to 6 bases and at J to 2 bases, leaving 6 bases not matched to a gene. Per the germline V gene, CDR1 is LNHNV and CDR2 is YYDKDF (reference sequence).

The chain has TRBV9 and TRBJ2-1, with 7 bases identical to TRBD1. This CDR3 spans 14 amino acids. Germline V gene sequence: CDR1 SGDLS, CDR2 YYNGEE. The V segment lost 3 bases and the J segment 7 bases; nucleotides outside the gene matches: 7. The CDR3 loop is CASSDSGQTNEQFF. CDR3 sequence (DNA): TGTGCCAGCAGCGACTCGGGACAGACTAATGAGCAGTTCTTC. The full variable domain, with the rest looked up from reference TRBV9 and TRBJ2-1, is DSGVTQTPKHLITATGQRVTLRCSPRSGDLSVYWYQQSLDQGLQFLIQYYNGEERAKGNILERFSAQQFPDLHSELNLSSLELGDSALYFCASSDSGQTNEQFFGPGTRLTVL.

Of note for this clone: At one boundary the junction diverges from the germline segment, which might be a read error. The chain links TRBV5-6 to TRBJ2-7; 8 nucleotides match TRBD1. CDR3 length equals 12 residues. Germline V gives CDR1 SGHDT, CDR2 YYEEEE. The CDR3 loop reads CASSLEGTGFQF. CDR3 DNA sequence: TGTGCCAGCAGCTTGGAAGGGACAGGTTTTCAATTC.

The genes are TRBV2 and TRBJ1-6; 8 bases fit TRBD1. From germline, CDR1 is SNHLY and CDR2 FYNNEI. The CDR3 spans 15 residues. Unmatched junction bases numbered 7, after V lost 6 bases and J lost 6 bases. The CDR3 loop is CASSPFDRGNSPLHF. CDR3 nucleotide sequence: TGTGCCAGCAGCCCATTTGACAGGGGTAATTCACCCCTCCACTTT.

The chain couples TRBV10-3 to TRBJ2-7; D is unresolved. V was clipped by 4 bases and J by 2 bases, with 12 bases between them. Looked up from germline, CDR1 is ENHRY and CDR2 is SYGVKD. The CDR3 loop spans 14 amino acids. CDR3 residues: CAISGAGRTYEQYF. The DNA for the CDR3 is TGTGCCATCAGTGGGGCAGGCCGGACCTACGAGCAGTACTTC.

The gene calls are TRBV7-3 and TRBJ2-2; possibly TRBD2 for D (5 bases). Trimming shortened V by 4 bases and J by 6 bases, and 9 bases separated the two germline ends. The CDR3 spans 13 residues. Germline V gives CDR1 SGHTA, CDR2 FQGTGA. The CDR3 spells CASSSRRAGELFF. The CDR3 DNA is TGTGCCAGCAGCTCGCGGCGGGCCGGGGAGCTGTTTTTT.

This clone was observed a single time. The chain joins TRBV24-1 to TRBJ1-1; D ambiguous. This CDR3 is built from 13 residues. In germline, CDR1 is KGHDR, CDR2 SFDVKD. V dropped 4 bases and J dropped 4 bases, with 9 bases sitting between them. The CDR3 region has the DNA TGTGCCACCAGTGACCGTTCTCTCACTGAAGCTTTCTTT. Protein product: CATSDRSLTEAFF.

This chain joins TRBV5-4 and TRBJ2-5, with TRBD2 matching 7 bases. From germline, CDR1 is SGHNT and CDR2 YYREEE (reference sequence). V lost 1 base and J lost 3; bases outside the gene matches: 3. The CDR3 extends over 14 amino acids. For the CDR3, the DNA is TGTGCCAGCAGCTTGAAAAGCGGGGAAGAGACCCAGTACTTC. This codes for CASSLKSGEETQYF.

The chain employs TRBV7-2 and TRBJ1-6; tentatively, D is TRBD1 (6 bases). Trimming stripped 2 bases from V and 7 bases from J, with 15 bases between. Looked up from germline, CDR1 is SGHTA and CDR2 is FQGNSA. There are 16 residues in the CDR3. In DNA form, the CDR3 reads TGTGCCAGCAGCTTACCCCTTACAGGGTCGAATTCACCCCTCCACTTT. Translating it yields CASSLPLTGSNSPLHF.

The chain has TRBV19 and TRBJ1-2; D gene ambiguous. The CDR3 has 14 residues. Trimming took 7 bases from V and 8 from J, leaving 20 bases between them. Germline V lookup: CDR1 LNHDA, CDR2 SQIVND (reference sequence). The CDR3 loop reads CASTPQMGSRGYTF. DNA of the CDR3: TGTGCCAGTACCCCCCAAATGGGCAGTCGGGGCTACACCTTC.

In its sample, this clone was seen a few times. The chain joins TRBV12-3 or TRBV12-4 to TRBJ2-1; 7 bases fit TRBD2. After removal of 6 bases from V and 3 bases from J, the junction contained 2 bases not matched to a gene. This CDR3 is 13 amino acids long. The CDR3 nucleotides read TGTGCCAGCAGGGGGACTAACTACAATGAGCAGTTCTTC. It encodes CASRGTNYNEQFF.

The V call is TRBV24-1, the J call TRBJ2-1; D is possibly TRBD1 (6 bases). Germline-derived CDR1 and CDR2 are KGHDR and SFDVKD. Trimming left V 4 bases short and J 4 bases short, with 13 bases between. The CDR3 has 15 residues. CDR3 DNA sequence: TGTGCCACCAGTGACCAAGGACAGACTTACAATGAGCAGTTCTTC. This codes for CATSDQGQTYNEQFF.

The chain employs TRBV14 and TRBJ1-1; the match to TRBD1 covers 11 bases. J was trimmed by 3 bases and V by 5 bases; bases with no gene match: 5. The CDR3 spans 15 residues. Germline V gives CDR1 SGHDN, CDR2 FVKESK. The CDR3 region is CASSAGQGAYTEAFF. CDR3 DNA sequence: TGTGCCAGCAGCGCAGGACAGGGGGCTTACACTGAAGCTTTCTTT.

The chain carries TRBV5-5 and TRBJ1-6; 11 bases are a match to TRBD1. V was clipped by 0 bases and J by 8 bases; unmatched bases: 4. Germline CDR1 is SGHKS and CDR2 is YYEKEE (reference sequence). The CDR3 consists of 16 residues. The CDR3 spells CASSLGRTGGYSPLHF. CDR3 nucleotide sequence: TGTGCCAGCAGCTTGGGGAGGACAGGGGGCTATTCACCCCTCCACTTT.

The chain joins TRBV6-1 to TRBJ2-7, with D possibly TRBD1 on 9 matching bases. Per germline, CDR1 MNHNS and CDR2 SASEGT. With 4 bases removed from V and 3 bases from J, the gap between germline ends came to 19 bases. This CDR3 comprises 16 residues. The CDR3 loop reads CASSVYGRGQGYEQYF. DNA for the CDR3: TGTGCCAGCAGTGTTTACGGGAGGGGACAGGGCTACGAGCAGTACTTC.

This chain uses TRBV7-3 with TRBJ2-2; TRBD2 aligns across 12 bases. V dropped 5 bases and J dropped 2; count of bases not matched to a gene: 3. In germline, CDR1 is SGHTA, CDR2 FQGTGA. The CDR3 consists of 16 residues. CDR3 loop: CASSTSGRINTGELFF. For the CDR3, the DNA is TGTGCCAGCAGCACTAGCGGGAGGATTAACACCGGGGAGCTGTTTTTT.

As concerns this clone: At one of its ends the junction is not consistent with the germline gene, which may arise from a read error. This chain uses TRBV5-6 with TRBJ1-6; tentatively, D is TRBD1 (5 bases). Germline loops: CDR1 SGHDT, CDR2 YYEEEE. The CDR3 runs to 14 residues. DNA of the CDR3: TGTGCCAGCAGCGTCCTCCGGGACTTATTATCCCTCCGCTTT. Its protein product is CASSVLRDLLSLRF.

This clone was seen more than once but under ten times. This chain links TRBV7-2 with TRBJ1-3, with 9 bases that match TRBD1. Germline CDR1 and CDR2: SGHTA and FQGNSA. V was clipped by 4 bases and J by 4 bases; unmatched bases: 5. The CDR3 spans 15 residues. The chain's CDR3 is CASSWGQGSGNTIYF. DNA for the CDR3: TGTGCCAGCAGCTGGGGACAGGGCTCGGGAAACACCATATATTTT.

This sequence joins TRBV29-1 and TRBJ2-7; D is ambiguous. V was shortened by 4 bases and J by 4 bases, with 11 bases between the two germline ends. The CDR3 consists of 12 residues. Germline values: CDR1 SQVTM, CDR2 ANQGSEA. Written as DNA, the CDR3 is TGCAGCGTTGGTGAGAGAACGTACGAGCAGTACTTC. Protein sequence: CSVGERTYEQYF.

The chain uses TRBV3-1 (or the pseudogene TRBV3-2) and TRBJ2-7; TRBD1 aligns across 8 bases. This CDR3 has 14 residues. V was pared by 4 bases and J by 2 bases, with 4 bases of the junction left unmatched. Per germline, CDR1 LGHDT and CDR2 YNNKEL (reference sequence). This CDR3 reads CASSRQGQAYEQYF. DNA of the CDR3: TGTGCCAGCAGCCGCCAGGGACAGGCCTACGAGCAGTACTTC.

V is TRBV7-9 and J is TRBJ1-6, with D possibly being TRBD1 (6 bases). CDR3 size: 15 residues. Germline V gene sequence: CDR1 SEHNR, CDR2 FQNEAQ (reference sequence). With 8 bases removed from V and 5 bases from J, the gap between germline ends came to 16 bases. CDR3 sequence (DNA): TGTGCCAGCTGCTACGGGGACAACAATAATTCACCCCTCCACTTT. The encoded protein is CASCYGDNNNSPLHF.

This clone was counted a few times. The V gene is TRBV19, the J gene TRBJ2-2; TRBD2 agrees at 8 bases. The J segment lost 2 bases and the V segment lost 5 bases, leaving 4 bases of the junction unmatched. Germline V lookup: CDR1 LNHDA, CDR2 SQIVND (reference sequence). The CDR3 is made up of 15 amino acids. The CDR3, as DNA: TGTGCCAGTAGTCCGATAGCGGGAAACACCGGGGAGCTGTTTTTT. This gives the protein CASSPIAGNTGELFF.

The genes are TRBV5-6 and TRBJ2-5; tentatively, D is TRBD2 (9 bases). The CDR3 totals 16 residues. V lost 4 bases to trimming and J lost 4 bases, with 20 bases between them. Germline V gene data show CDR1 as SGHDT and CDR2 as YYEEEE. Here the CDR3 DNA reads TGTGCCAGCAGCCTCAGGGGGCTGACTAGCGGAGAGACCCAGTACTTC. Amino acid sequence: CASSLRGLTSGETQYF.

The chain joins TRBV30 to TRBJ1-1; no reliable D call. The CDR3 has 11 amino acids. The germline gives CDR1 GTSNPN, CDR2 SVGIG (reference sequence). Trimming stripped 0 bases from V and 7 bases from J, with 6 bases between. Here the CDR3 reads CAWSVAREAFF. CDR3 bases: TGTGCCTGGAGTGTAGCCCGTGAAGCTTTCTTT.